These T cell receptor beta chains were read from a single sample in a study of CD8+ T cells in alopecia areata. Measured with immunoSEQ multiplex PCR; TCRdb has only the in-frame clones, and not every one. Seen here are 150,000 to 200,000 clones, approximately 70% observed once, and the top ten hold roughly 11%. The source material was CD8+ T cells sorted from blood, sampled at week 0. The receptors derive from a human donor with alopecia areata. Each CDR3 is given with its conserved first and last residue. Fields, in order: J gene, D gene, CDR3 length, clone size, V gene, CDR3 protein, CDR3 DNA. D genes are given only for firm matches. Only part of the rows carry a size: once, few, many, or a class if the clone is expanded.

TRBJ2-3 | - | 11 | - | TRBV28 | CASQETDTQYF | TGTGCCAGCCAGGAGACAGATACGCAGTATTTT
TRBJ1-5 | - | 17 | - | TRBV30 | CAWSVGTQFYSNQPQHF | TGTGCCTGGAGTGTCGGGACTCAATTTTATAGCAATCAGCCCCAGCATTTT
TRBJ2-7 | - | 15 | - | TRBV11-3 | CASSFAISGFDEQYF | TGTGCCAGCAGCTTCGCCATCTCGGGGTTCGACGAGCAGTACTTC
TRBJ2-6 | - | 11 | few | TRBV29-1 | CSVRGANVLTF | TGCAGCGTTAGGGGGGCCAACGTCCTGACTTTC
TRBJ2-1 | TRBD1 | 14 | - | TRBV6-1 | CASRDRSSYNEQFF | TGTGCCAGCAGGGACAGGAGCTCCTACAATGAGCAGTTCTTC
TRBJ2-5 | - | 14 | few | TRBV7-9 | CASSTDRLQETQYF | TGTGCCAGCAGCACTGACAGGCTCCAAGAGACCCAGTACTTC
TRBJ1-1 | - | 11 | - | TRBV7-9 | CASLGAGEAFF | TGTGCCAGCCTCGGAGCAGGTGAAGCTTTCTTT
TRBJ2-5 | - | 14 | - | TRBV5-1 | CASSLTGTEQTQYF | TGCGCCAGCAGCTTGACAGGGACTGAACAGACCCAGTACTTC
TRBJ2-1 | TRBD2 | 12 | - | TRBV14 | CASSPSGGKQFF | TGTGCCAGCAGTCCGAGCGGGGGGAAGCAGTTCTTC
TRBJ2-7 | TRBD1 | 15 | - | TRBV30 | CAWSLGTGGNYEQYF | TGTGCCTGGAGTCTAGGGACAGGGGGCAACTACGAGCAGTACTTC
TRBJ1-2 | - | 14 | once | TRBV7-9 | CASSLAPGIDGYTF | TGTGCCAGCAGCTTAGCTCCAGGCATCGATGGCTACACCTTC
TRBJ2-7 | - | 15 | - | TRBV27 | CASSLKEGRYYEQYF | TGTGCCAGCAGTTTAAAAGAGGGCAGGTACTACGAGCAGTACTTC
TRBJ1-1 | - | 15 | - | TRBV6-5 | CASSYGQSQNTEAFF | TGTGCCAGCAGTTACGGGCAGAGTCAGAACACTGAAGCTTTCTTT
TRBJ1-5 | - | 15 | - | TRBV6-5 | CASSYKAQGIWPQHF | TGTGCCAGCAGTTACAAGGCACAGGGTATTTGGCCCCAGCATTTT
TRBJ2-7 | - | 15 | - | TRBV30 | CAWSVAPGTLYEQYF | TGTGCCTGGAGTGTGGCCCCCGGGACACTCTACGAGCAGTACTTC
TRBJ2-5 | TRBD2 | 14 | - | TRBV25-1 | CASSRTSGQETQYF | TGTGCCAGCAGCAGGACTAGCGGCCAAGAGACCCAGTACTTC
TRBJ1-1 | - | 18 | - | TRBV15 | CATSREPAAVQDRRVAFF | TGTGCCACCAGCAGAGAACCGGCGGCAGTCCAAGACCGCCGAGTAGCTTTCTTT
TRBJ1-2 | - | 15 | few | TRBV18 | CASSPLTGSGYGYTF | TGTGCCAGCTCACCTTTAACAGGGTCGGGCTATGGCTACACCTTC
TRBJ2-5 | TRBD2 | 15 | - | TRBV30 | CAWSLGASGEETQYF | TGTGCCTGGAGTTTAGGGGCTAGCGGGGAAGAGACCCAGTACTTC
TRBJ2-7 | - | 19 | - | TRBV15 | CATSRDLGQGGFIGYEQYF | TGTGCCACCAGCAGAGATCTTGGGCAGGGGGGTTTCATCGGCTACGAGCAGTACTTC
TRBJ2-5 | TRBD2 | 17 | - | TRBV4-2 | CASSQGLAGGFQETQYF | TGTGCCAGCAGCCAAGGACTAGCGGGGGGGTTCCAAGAGACCCAGTACTTC
TRBJ2-3 | - | 12 | - | TRBV5-6 | CASSLGGGPQYF | TGTGCCAGCAGCTTGGGAGGGGGTCCGCAGTATTTT
TRBJ1-1 | - | 12 | once | TRBV30 | CACAPGGTEAFF | TGTGCCTGTGCCCCCGGGGGCACTGAAGCTTTCTTT